Only a few counts were recorded for the clone carrying this T cell receptor beta chain. Antigen specificity is unknown. In TCRdb, the reads were re-called with MiXCR into one record per CDR3 protein. Of 150,000 or so distinct CDR3 sequences in the sample, approximately 30% were seen once. The CDR3 has 18 residues. Trimming removed 0 bases from V and 8 bases from J, with 20 bases in between. Germline CDR1 and CDR2: MNHNS and SASEGT. This record comes from a study of T cell repertoires in cytomegalovirus infection. Whole-study context: Both a matching HLA type and CMV infection were indicated by public TCR beta signatures. Study outcomes and limitations: Carriers of CMV and the relevant HLA type were discriminated by public TCR beta frequency.

This TCR was sampled from a human donor in good health (CMV status not recorded). Some clones in this sample may be carry-over from other donors' samples. The chain has TRBV6-1 and TRBJ1-6; tentative D call: TRBD1 (5 bases). The starting material was CD8+ T cells from cultured PBMCs, obtained from culture after CMV antigen stimulation. The CDR3 coding sequence is TGTGCCAGCAGTGAAGCAGCCTGGGAGAAGGGGATTGATTCACCCCTCCACTTT. Translating it yields CASSEAAWEKGIDSPLHF.